The rows below give T cell receptor beta chains drawn from one sample of a study of beta chain features in type 1 diabetes. Assay used: immunoSEQ multiplex PCR; TCRdb lists only in-frame clones, some missing. This table holds 630,000 or so clones, over 13% found once. Sample: naive CD4+ T cells from blood. These receptor sequences come from a man aged 18 to 29 with type 1 diabetes. Both conserved end residues are trimmed from each CDR3.

v_call	cdr3_aa
TRBV11-2	ASSLGGLLGRTDTQY
TRBV2	ARGQGGTEAF
TRBV14	ASSLDRTTNEKLF
TRBV29-1	SVGGGTEAF
TRBV6-5	ASRPGGGYGYT
TRBV30	AWSAHLGPGGVPF
TRBV28	ASTSRQGAGWNTEAF
TRBV7-9	ASSSLTGKS
TRBV30	AWSLTGGDDTQY
TRBV4-2	ASSQVGRLAGPSFGELF
TRBV11-2	ASSLGGNSPLH
TRBV18	ASSVQQGESYGYT
TRBV4-3	ASSQPDPKDTQY
TRBV7-3	ASSPGIWDTQY
TRBV19	ASRSTGELF
TRBV30	AWQKNTEAF
TRBV30	AWSVFFRWGKRDEQY
TRBV14	ASSQATGVNIQY
TRBV7-2	ASTQRAGQGSNQPQH
TRBV11-2	ASSLDPRTGELF
TRBV5-5	ASSPKGSPLVDSPLH
TRBV25-1	ASSVPQMGADTGELF
TRBV30	AWSYRGNQPQH
TRBV2	ASRASYEQY
TRBV9	ASSVYGGGPYNEQF
TRBV4-1	ASSRDPGLPNTGELF
TRBV4-3	ASSQGPAVSTDTQY
TRBV5-6	ASSSLATAIGNEQF
TRBV5-4	ASSHLTGSATNEKLF
TRBV10-2	ASSPGTSQPQH
TRBV6-5	ASSGPGQGHIQY
TRBV19	ASKFRTGRRISNQPQH
TRBV7-9	ASSMPGTAGYNEQF
TRBV29-1	SVVPPQGYNEQF
TRBV19	ASQTHSNQPQH